Following are 10 T cell receptor beta chains from one sample sequenced in a study of T cells after posttransplantation cyclophosphamide. The data were produced by immunoSEQ multiplex PCR, yet TCRdb's version contains in-frame clones alone and is incomplete. The data hold over 20,000 clones, with 80% to 90% observed a single time. Controls had myeloablative marrow grafts with methotrexate and calcineurin inhibitor, sampled at 1 year. The sample in question was PBMCs, obtained approximately 360 days after allogeneic stem cell transplant with calcineurin inhibitor and methotrexate. The receptors stem from a female patient in her 30s who received an allogeneic stem cell transplant from an unrelated donor, was CMV-positive, and had acute and chronic GVHD. Some T cells may be graft donor cells.

This chain links TRBV19 with TRBJ1-1; TRBD1 matches 9 bases. The CDR3 has 13 residues. With 3 bases clipped from V and 9 bases from J, the junction kept 5 bases outside the gene matches. The V gene's germline CDR1 is LNHDA and CDR2 SQIVND (reference sequence). CDR3 amino acids: CASSITGGGQAFF. The CDR3 region has the DNA TGTGCCAGTAGTATCACAGGGGGCGGTCAAGCTTTCTTT.

The V gene is TRBV5-1, the J gene TRBJ1-2; D possibly corresponds to TRBD1 (5 bases). There are 20 residues in the CDR3. V shed 5 bases and J shed 4 bases, with 33 bases lying between them. CDR1 SGHRS and CDR2 YFSETQ come from the germline V gene. This CDR3 is CASRRIGARGVLVPGYGYTF. For the CDR3, the DNA is TGCGCCAGCAGACGGATAGGGGCGCGCGGGGTCTTAGTTCCGGGCTATGGCTACACCTTC. Full variable domain (missing parts from reference TRBV5-1 and TRBJ1-2): KAGVTQTPRYLIKTRGQQVTLSCSPISGHRSVSWYQQTPGQGLQFLFEYFSETQRNKGNFPGRFSGRQFSNSRSEMNVSTLELGDSALYLCASRRIGARGVLVPGYGYTFGSGTRLTVV.

The V gene is TRBV9, the J gene TRBJ2-1; 8 bases align to TRBD2. CDR1 and CDR2 (germline): SGDLS, YYNGEE. J was trimmed by 3 bases and V by 4 bases; bases with no gene match: 9. The CDR3 is 16 residues long. CDR3 nucleotides: TGTGCCAGCAGCCCCGGACCGGGACTAGTCTACAATGAGCAGTTCTTC. It is translated as CASSPGPGLVYNEQFF.

V is TRBV7-8 and J is TRBJ2-7; 12 bases map to TRBD1. V trimming: 6 bases; J trimming: 2 bases; junction bases outside the gene matches: 5. Germline assignment: CDR1 SGHVS and CDR2 FQNEAQ. The CDR3 totals 15 residues. CDR3 region: CASRTGTGGPYEQYF. The CDR3 DNA reads as TGTGCCAGCAGGACCGGGACAGGGGGCCCCTACGAGCAGTACTTC.

The CDR3 coding sequence is TGTGCCAGCAGAGCCGGGGGTAATTCACCCCTCCACTTT. Its translation: CASRAGGNSPLHF. The rearrangement links TRBV6-5 to TRBJ1-6, with D perhaps matching TRBD1 (5 bases). Trimming removed 6 bases from V and 6 bases from J, with 9 bases in between. CDR3 length: 13 residues. Germline V gene lookup returns CDR1 MNHEY and CDR2 SVGAGI.

CDR3 region: CASSPGGSQPQHF. The CDR3 region has the DNA TGTGCCAGCTCACCTGGGGGGTCGCAGCCCCAGCATTTT. The chain has TRBV18 and TRBJ1-5, with D tentatively TRBD1 (5 bases). V was trimmed by 3 bases and J by 7 bases, leaving 10 bases between them. The CDR3 sequence is 13 residues long. From germline, CDR1 is KGHSH and CDR2 LQKENI.

This clone was counted between two and nine times. The CDR3 DNA is TGTGCCAGCAGCTCTAGCCTCACAGATACGCAGTATTTT. Translating gives CASSSSLTDTQYF. This sequence joins TRBV7-9 and TRBJ2-3, with TRBD2 as a possible D gene (5 bases). The CDR3 has 13 amino acids. Trimming left V 4 bases short and J 2 bases short, with 7 bases between. Germline V gene lookup returns CDR1 SEHNR and CDR2 FQNEAQ (reference sequence).

The chain employs TRBV5-1 and TRBJ2-3, with TRBD2 identical over 8 bases. J was trimmed by 4 bases and V by 2 bases; bases with no gene match: 15. Germline V gives CDR1 SGHRS, CDR2 YFSETQ. The CDR3 extends over 18 amino acids. CDR3 region: CASSFSGSAPGLADTQYF. The CDR3 DNA follows: TGCGCCAGCAGCTTCAGCGGGAGTGCCCCAGGTTTGGCAGATACGCAGTATTTT.

The chain combines TRBV5-8 with TRBJ1-2; a possible D gene is TRBD1 (5 bases). With 4 bases removed from V and 6 bases from J, the gap between germline ends came to 16 bases. Germline loops: CDR1 SGHTS, CDR2 YDEGEE. The CDR3 covers 14 residues. CDR3 sequence (DNA): TGTGCCAGCAGCCCGAGAAGGGGATCGGATGGCTACACCTTC. Its translation: CASSPRRGSDGYTF.

The rearrangement links TRBV7-6 to TRBJ2-7; 10 bases map to TRBD2. The V segment lost 4 bases and the J segment 4 bases; nucleotides outside the gene matches: 10. Per germline, CDR1 SGHVS and CDR2 FNYEAQ. The CDR3 loop spans 16 amino acids. The CDR3 loop is CASSSSALAGEYEQYF. DNA for the CDR3: TGTGCCAGCAGCTCCAGCGCTCTAGCGGGAGAATACGAGCAGTACTTC.